This paragraph covers one TCR beta chain sequence. No antigen is known for it. The protocol was immunoSEQ multiplex PCR, while the TCRdb copy is restricted to in-frame clones and leaves out a portion. The data contain 100,000 to 150,000 clones, 75% to 90% of them seen just once; the ten biggest clones take up around 1.1%. The entry originates in a study of cytomegalovirus exposure and HLA in healthy donors. Study at large: The roughly 130 validation repertoires used the same platform as the roughly 700 first-cohort repertoires (as reported by a later analysis).

In germline, CDR1 is KGHSH, CDR2 LQKENI. Trimming removed 2 bases from V and 7 bases from J, with 20 bases in between. This CDR3 contains 16 residues. Study findings and constraints: First-cohort TCR clusters tended to co-occur in the 120 or so validation repertoires, a later analysis found. Under in vitro conditions, a few CMV-associated chains were confirmed as specific for CMV antigens. Reports indicated that the classifier achieved high specificity and sensitivity in diagnosing cytomegalovirus status.

The sequenced sample was PBMCs. The chain combines TRBV18 with TRBJ2-5; D perhaps matches TRBD2 (6 bases). This TCR derives from a woman younger than 35 in good health and CMV-seronegative. This chain's CDR3 is CASSPAYLNLGGTQYF. In nucleotides, the CDR3 is TGTGCCAGCTCACCAGCGTACCTCAATTTGGGGGGGACCCAGTACTTC.